A selection of T cell receptor beta chains follows, all from one sample in a study of blood T cell repertoires in COVID-19. Sequencing was performed with immunoSEQ multiplex PCR; in TCRdb, only in-frame clones are kept and a portion is missing. The repertoire holds over 600,000 clones, with just under 90% as singletons. Sequencing input: peripheral blood. All receptors come from a woman younger than 35 with acute or convalescent COVID-19. Each CDR3 is given with its conserved first and last residue. Fields, in order: J gene, V gene, CDR3 protein.

TRBJ1-2	TRBV6-1	CASSDDTITFGYYGYTF
TRBJ2-2	TRBV5-1	CASSLGLTGELFF
TRBJ2-5	TRBV7-8	CASSPGTSEIQETQYF
TRBJ1-3	TRBV5-1	CASSLGTTSGNTIYF
TRBJ2-5	TRBV11-2	CASSLVPIKETQYF
TRBJ1-1	TRBV28	CASSLPRVYTEAFF
TRBJ1-2	TRBV6-1	CASSETDGNYGYTF
TRBJ1-1	TRBV5-1	CASSLLDTEAFF
TRBJ1-3	TRBV9	CASSVGPGVGHTIYF
TRBJ1-4	TRBV5-1	CASSFNSATNEKLFF
TRBJ2-1	TRBV6-5	CASSYLSSSPYNEQFF
TRBJ1-4	TRBV4-1	CASSQDSQGINEKLFF
TRBJ1-2	TRBV9	CASSVQGAYGYTF
TRBJ2-3	TRBV12-2	CASRPPPEEDTQYF
TRBJ2-7	TRBV19	CASSIWEGGHEQYF
TRBJ2-6	TRBV18	CASSPGTSGAISGANVLTF
TRBJ1-1	TRBV9	CASSVDPGGNTEAFF
TRBJ1-2	TRBV4-1	CASSPRDSGTYGYTF
TRBJ1-2	TRBV19	CASGTGPYPNYGYTF
TRBJ1-6	TRBV19	CASSKQPFWASYNSPLHF
TRBJ2-3	TRBV3-1/TRBV3-2	CASSQDKPSGGADTQYF
TRBJ2-1	TRBV19	CASSIAGGVRNEQFF
TRBJ1-2	TRBV2	CASREFGQADGYTF
TRBJ1-2	TRBV19	CASSIPGTVNYGYTF
TRBJ2-1	TRBV5-1	CASSPPPGTSEQFF
TRBJ1-5	TRBV7-2	CASSPTGGVGQPQHF
TRBJ1-2	TRBV4-1	CVSSLLDTGTNYGYTF
TRBJ1-1	TRBV12-3/TRBV12-4	CASRGQTEAFF
TRBJ1-1	TRBV5-1	CASSLLALNTEAFF
TRBJ1-4	TRBV5-3	CARSFLAFPWEKLFF
TRBJ2-7	TRBV1	CTGGKKEKSYEQYF
TRBJ1-2	TRBV19	CASRPGENYGYTF
TRBJ1-1	TRBV5-6	CASSLIGGEAFF
TRBJ1-1	TRBV5-1	CASSSLVRDTEAFF
TRBJ2-1	TRBV5-5	CASSLWRRQGHNEQFF
TRBJ1-1	TRBV30	CAWNDYPAEAFF
TRBJ2-1	TRBV10-3	CAIRDTSGTGSYNEQFF
TRBJ1-2	TRBV3-1/TRBV3-2	CASSQEGPYGYTF
TRBJ2-1	TRBV4-1	CASSQGQGNEQFF
TRBJ1-2	TRBV19	CASSDFGSRYGYTF
TRBJ2-7	TRBV6-2/TRBV6-3	CASSYSTRQVSYEQYF
TRBJ1-4	TRBV24-1	CATSARTGTGEEKLFF
TRBJ2-5	TRBV7-9	CASSSSIVGKTQYF
TRBJ1-5	TRBV7-3	CASSKDSNQPQHF
TRBJ1-3	TRBV30	CACTGRPGNTIYF
TRBJ1-5	TRBV3-1/TRBV3-2	CASSQGTGGVCNQPQHF
TRBJ2-1	TRBV4-3	CASSQALVYEQFF
TRBJ2-1	TRBV25-1	CASSDPTGGQFF
TRBJ2-7	TRBV18	CASSPNGGSYEQYF
TRBJ2-7	TRBV3-1/TRBV3-2	CASSQGAKSYEQYF
TRBJ1-3	TRBV7-9	CASSGWTGQIPIYF
TRBJ2-5	TRBV12-5	CASGLNREETQYF
TRBJ2-4	TRBV12-3/TRBV12-4	CASSLARLNIQYF